The source of this T cell receptor (beta chain) is a study of blood T cell repertoires in COVID-19. Looked up from germline, CDR1 is SGHNT and CDR2 is YYREEE (reference sequence). Trimming stripped 5 bases from V and 0 bases from J, with 11 bases between. The CDR3 consists of 14 residues. Sequenced by immunoSEQ multiplex PCR; TCRdb stores in-frame clones only, minus some. The repertoire holds some 69,000 clones, around 90% seen once, with about 1.3% in the top ten. The J gene is TRBJ1-1, the V gene TRBV5-4, with D perhaps matching TRBD1 (5 bases). This receptor was taken from a man in his 60s with acute or convalescent COVID-19. Sequencing input: peripheral blood. This chain's CDR3 is CASSYQGLNTEAFF. CDR3 DNA: TGTGCCAGCAGTTACCAGGGTCTGAACACTGAAGCTTTCTTT.